This T cell receptor beta chain was observed in a study of beta chain features in type 1 diabetes. The CDR3 covers 14 residues. The germline CDR1 and CDR2 sequences are MDHEN and SYDVKM. The J segment lost 10 bases and the V segment lost 6 bases, leaving 7 bases of the junction unmatched. The sample holds a few counts of this clone. Purities in excess of 98% were seen in all sorted populations. The investigators reverse transcribed all of the isolated RNA, so they sequenced expressed TCRB transcripts. TCRdb's copy holds only in-frame clones and misses some; the assay was immunoSEQ multiplex PCR. The data show fewer than 550,000 clones, about 10% seen once.

Sequenced material: naive CD4+ T cells from blood. This TCR was sampled from a woman aged 18-29 years in good health. The chain has TRBV28 and TRBJ1-6, with TRBD1 identical over 9 bases. The CDR3 DNA reads as TGTGCCAGCAGGGTACAGGGGGCTTCGTCACCCCTCCACTTT. It yields the protein CASRVQGASSPLHF.